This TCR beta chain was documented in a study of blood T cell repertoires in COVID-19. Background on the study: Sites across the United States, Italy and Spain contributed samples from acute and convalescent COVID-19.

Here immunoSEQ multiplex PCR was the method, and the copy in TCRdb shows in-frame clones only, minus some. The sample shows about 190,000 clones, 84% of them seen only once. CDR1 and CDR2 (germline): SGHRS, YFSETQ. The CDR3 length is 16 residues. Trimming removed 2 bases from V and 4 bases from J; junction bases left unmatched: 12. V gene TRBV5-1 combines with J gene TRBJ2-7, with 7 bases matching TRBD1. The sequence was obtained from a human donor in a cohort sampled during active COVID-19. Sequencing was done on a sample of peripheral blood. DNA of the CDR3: TGCGCCAGCAGCTTTTTAGCACAAGCCAGGGGGTACGAGCAGTACTTC. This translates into CASSFLAQARGYEQYF.